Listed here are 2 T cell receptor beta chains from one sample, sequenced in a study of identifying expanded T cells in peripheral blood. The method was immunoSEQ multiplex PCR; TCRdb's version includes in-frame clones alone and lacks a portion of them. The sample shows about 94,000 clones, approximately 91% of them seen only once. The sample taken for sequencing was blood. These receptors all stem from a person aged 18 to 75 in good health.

CDR3 coding DNA: TGTGCCAGCTCACCACTCCGACAGGGACCCTACGAGCAGTACTTC. It is translated as CASSPLRQGPYEQYF. V and J are TRBV18 and TRBJ2-7; the match to TRBD1 covers 7 bases. The trim removed 1 base at V and 2 bases at J, leaving 5 bases unmatched. CDR1 KGHSH and CDR2 LQKENI come from the germline V gene. The CDR3 extends over 15 amino acids.

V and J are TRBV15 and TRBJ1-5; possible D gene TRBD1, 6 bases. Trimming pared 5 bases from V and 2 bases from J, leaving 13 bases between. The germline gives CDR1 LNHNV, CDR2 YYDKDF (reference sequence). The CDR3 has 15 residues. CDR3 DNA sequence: TGTGCCACCAGCCTTCCAGGGGTCGGCAATCAGCCCCAGCATTTT. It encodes CATSLPGVGNQPQHF.